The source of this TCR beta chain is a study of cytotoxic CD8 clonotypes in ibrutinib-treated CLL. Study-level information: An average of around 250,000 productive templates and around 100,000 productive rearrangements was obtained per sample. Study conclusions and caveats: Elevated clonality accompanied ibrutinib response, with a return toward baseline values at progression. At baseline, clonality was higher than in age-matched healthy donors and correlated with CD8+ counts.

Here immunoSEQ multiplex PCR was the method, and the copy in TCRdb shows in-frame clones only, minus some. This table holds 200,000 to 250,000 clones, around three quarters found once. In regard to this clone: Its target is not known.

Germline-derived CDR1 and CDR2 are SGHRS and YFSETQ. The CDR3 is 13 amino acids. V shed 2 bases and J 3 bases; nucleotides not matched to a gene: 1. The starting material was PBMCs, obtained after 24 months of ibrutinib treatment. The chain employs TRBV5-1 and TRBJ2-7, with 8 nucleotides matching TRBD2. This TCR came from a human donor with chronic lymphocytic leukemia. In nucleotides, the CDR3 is TGCGCCAGCAGCTTCGGGACTAGCTACGAGCAGTACTTC. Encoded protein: CASSFGTSYEQYF. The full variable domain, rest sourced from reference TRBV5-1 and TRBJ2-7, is KAGVTQTPRYLIKTRGQQVTLSCSPISGHRSVSWYQQTPGQGLQFLFEYFSETQRNKGNFPGRFSGRQFSNSRSEMNVSTLELGDSALYLCASSFGTSYEQYFGPGTRLTVT.